These 18 T cell receptor beta chains were sequenced from one sample in a study of T-cell memory formation after mild COVID-19. One entry per CDR3 protein results from TCRdb running MiXCR on the 5' RACE reads. The table records roughly 130,000 distinct CDR3 sequences, roughly 6% of them present only once. Material: PBMCs or a T cell subset sorted from them (not recorded which). Receptors originate from an adult woman who had mild COVID-19 (a few samples of this study predate the infection). Cell type and time point are not known.

This clonotype has only a few counts. This chain links TRBV3-1 with TRBJ1-4, with 7 bases identical to TRBD1. Losses at the gene ends were 1 base for V and 8 bases for J; bases not matched to a gene: 7. The V gene's germline CDR1 is LGHDT and CDR2 YNNKEL (reference sequence). The CDR3 sequence is 15 residues long. The CDR3 DNA is TGTGCCAGCAGCCAAGCCCGACAGGGCAAAGAAAAACTGTTTTTT. Translation: CASSQARQGKEKLFF.

This clonotype occurred many times. The V gene is TRBV5-1, the J gene TRBJ1-2, with a possible D match to TRBD1 (6 bases). V was pared by 4 bases and J by 8 bases, with 15 bases between. Germline CDR1 SGHRS, CDR2 YFSETQ. The CDR3 has 13 amino acids. The CDR3 here is CASSEPQGRGYTF. The CDR3, as DNA: TGCGCCAGCAGCGAACCACAGGGAAGGGGCTACACCTTC.

This clonotype was recorded a few times. The genes are TRBV9 and TRBJ2-7; 8 bases are shared with TRBD1. This CDR3 region has 15 residues. Germline CDR1 SGDLS, CDR2 YYNGEE. With V trimmed by 0 bases and J by 2 bases, 4 bases remained unmatched. This CDR3 reads CASSVAKTGAYEQYF. In DNA form, the CDR3 reads TGTGCCAGCAGCGTAGCAAAGACAGGGGCCTACGAGCAGTACTTC.

V is TRBV20-1 and J is TRBJ2-5; 14 nucleotides agree with TRBD2. This CDR3 spans 18 amino acids. After removal of 3 bases from V and 3 bases from J, the junction contained 12 bases not matched to a gene. Germline lookup yields CDR1 DFQATT and CDR2 SNEGSKA (reference sequence). CDR3 in amino acids: CSASPLGGTSGSKETQYF. The CDR3 DNA reads TGCAGTGCTAGCCCTCTGGGGGGGACTAGCGGGAGTAAAGAGACCCAGTACTTC.

This clonotype was seen only a few times. This rearrangement joins TRBV6-6 to TRBJ2-1, with 8 bases identical to TRBD1. Germline V gene lookup returns CDR1 MNHNY and CDR2 SVGAGI (reference sequence). With 7 bases clipped from V and 6 bases from J, the junction kept 17 bases outside the gene matches. The CDR3 consists of 17 residues. The CDR3 region is CASNPWTGSSPGNEQFF. CDR3 bases: TGTGCCAGCAACCCTTGGACAGGGAGCTCTCCTGGCAATGAGCAGTTCTTC.

The chain employs TRBV5-1 and TRBJ1-1, with D unresolved. The CDR3 is made up of 15 amino acids. Germline V gene data show CDR1 as SGHRS and CDR2 as YFSETQ. V gave up 0 bases and J gave up 0 bases, with 9 bases separating them. The DNA of the CDR3 is TGCGCCAGCAGCTTGGATCCGGGGATGAACACTGAAGCTTTCTTT. Its protein is CASSLDPGMNTEAFF.

This clonotype was found many times. This chain links TRBV20-1 with TRBJ2-7, with a weak D call TRBD1 (5 bases). The CDR3 is 15 amino acids. The germline V gene encodes CDR1 DFQATT and CDR2 SNEGSKA (reference sequence). The V gene lost 4 bases and the J gene lost 2 bases, with 18 bases spanning the gap. The CDR3 is CSAMDGALPTYEQYF. CDR3 coding DNA: TGCAGTGCTATGGATGGGGCCTTACCCACCTACGAGCAGTACTTC.

This clonotype was recorded at least ten times. This chain joins TRBV30 and TRBJ2-2; D gene ambiguous. The CDR3 length is 19 residues. Germline V gene data show CDR1 as GTSNPN and CDR2 as SVGIG (reference sequence). V dropped 5 bases and J dropped 1 base, with 26 bases sitting between them. In DNA form, the CDR3 reads TGTGCCTGGCTGGAACCGTTTCTTCGACCGAAGAAGAACACCGGGGAGCTGTTTTTT. This codes for CAWLEPFLRPKKNTGELFF. Drawing the rest from reference TRBV30 and TRBJ2-2, the complete variable domain is SQTIHQWPATLVQPVGSPLSLECTVEGTSNPNLYWYRQAAGRGLQLLFYSVGIGQISSEVPQNLSASRPQDRQFILSSKKLLLSDSGFYLCAWLEPFLRPKKNTGELFFGEGSRLTVL.

This clonotype was observed a few times. The chain carries TRBV12-3 or TRBV12-4 and TRBJ2-7, with 7 bases fitting TRBD1. Trimming cost V 6 bases and J 6 bases; bases outside gene matches: 11. The CDR3 length is 14 residues. CDR3 loop: CASSSTGLGVEQYF. In DNA, the CDR3 is TGTGCCAGCAGCTCGACAGGGTTGGGTGTCGAGCAGTACTTC.

The table lists this clonotype with many counts. The V and J genes are TRBV7-9 and TRBJ2-1; TRBD1 is a possible D gene (6 bases). Germline V gene sequence: CDR1 SEHNR, CDR2 FQNEAQ (reference sequence). Trimming shortened V by 6 bases and J by 9 bases, and 12 bases separated the two germline ends. The CDR3 runs 12 residues. The CDR3 nucleotides read TGTGCCAGCAGGTTACAGGGTACTGAGCAGTTCTTC. It specifies CASRLQGTEQFF.

This clonotype has more than one count but fewer than ten. The rearrangement joins TRBV2 to TRBJ2-5; D remains unclear. The CDR3 is 12 residues long. Per germline, CDR1 SNHLY and CDR2 FYNNEI. Trimming removed 7 bases at V and 2 bases at J, with 8 bases between. The CDR3 region has the DNA TGTGCCAGCACCGGGCCGCAAGAGACCCAGTACTTC. Its protein is CASTGPQETQYF. Supplemented by reference TRBV2 and TRBJ2-5, the full variable domain reads EPEVTQTPSHQVTQMGQEVILRCVPISNHLYFYWYRQILGQKVEFLVSFYNNEISEKSEIFDDQFSVERPDGSNFTLKIRSTKLEDSAMYFCASTGPQETQYFGPGTRLLVL.

The table lists this clonotype with a few counts. The chain recombines TRBV20-1 with TRBJ2-3, with D possibly being TRBD2 (5 bases). Germline V CDR1 and CDR2: DFQATT, SNEGSKA (reference sequence). V dropped 6 bases and J dropped 1 base, with 14 bases sitting between them. CDR3 length: 14 amino acids. The CDR3 is CSALQGGRTDTQYF. The DNA of the CDR3 is TGCAGTGCCCTACAAGGCGGGCGCACAGATACGCAGTATTTT.

This clonotype has ten or more counts. V and J are TRBV4-2 and TRBJ2-1; 14 positions agree with TRBD2. V trimming: 3 bases; J trimming: 7 bases; junction bases outside the gene matches: 5. This CDR3 comprises 16 residues. The germline gives CDR1 LGHNA, CDR2 YNFKEQ. The CDR3 DNA reads as TGTGCCAGCAGCCAGAGACTAGCGGGAGGGATGAATGAGCAGTTCTTC. Protein sequence: CASSQRLAGGMNEQFF.

The CDR3 here is CASSRQLPNEKLFF. As DNA, the CDR3 is TGTGCCAGCAGTAGACAGTTGCCGAATGAAAAACTGTTTTTT. The V and J genes are TRBV12-3 or TRBV12-4 and TRBJ1-4, with a tentative D call TRBD1 (5 bases). This CDR3 contains 14 residues. The V and J ends lost 5 bases and 5 bases respectively, with 12 bases between them.

This chain uses TRBV20-1 with TRBJ1-1; unclear D gene. CDR1 and CDR2 from the germline V gene are DFQATT and SNEGSKA (reference sequence). This CDR3 is built from 12 residues. Between the trimmed V and J ends, which lost 5 bases and 1 base, there was a span of 8 bases. The CDR3: CSAPAGNTEAFF. The DNA of the CDR3 is TGCAGTGCTCCCGCGGGGAACACTGAAGCTTTCTTT.

Notes on this clonotype: This clone may be a read error of a much larger clone one base away. This rearrangement joins TRBV6-5 to TRBJ1-5, with D unclear. Germline CDR1 is MNHEY and CDR2 is SVGAGI. Deletions cut 1 base from V and 0 bases from J, with 13 bases between. CDR3 length: 17 residues. CDR3 sequence: CASSYYRTDASNQPQHF. The CDR3, as DNA: TGTGCCAGCAGTTACTACCGGACCGACGCTAGCAATCAGCCCCAGCATTTT.

This clonotype has at least ten counts. This chain uses TRBV11-2 with TRBJ2-5, with 12 bases fitting TRBD1. Trimming at V came to 1 base and at J to 5 bases, leaving 2 bases not matched to a gene. CDR3 length equals 15 residues. Per germline, CDR1 SGHAT and CDR2 FQNNGV. The CDR3 bases are TGTGCCAGCAGCTTAGGGGACAGGGGGCGCGAGACCCAGTACTTC. Protein: CASSLGDRGRETQYF.

This clonotype was found a few times. The chain uses TRBV24-1 and TRBJ1-2; D gene uncertain. This CDR3 spans 14 amino acids. The germline V gene has CDR1 KGHDR and CDR2 SFDVKD. V dropped 6 bases and J dropped 0 bases, with 10 bases sitting between them. CDR3 nucleotides: TGTGCCACCAGTCTTTACATTTCTAACTATGGCTACACCTTC. Translating gives CATSLYISNYGYTF.